Listed here are 26 T cell receptor beta chains from one sample, sequenced in a study of response to subunit inactivated influenza vaccine. TCRdb independently ran MiXCR on the RT-PCR reads; one entry per CDR3 protein. The data show roughly 780,000 distinct CDR3 sequences, 15% to 20% seen once. This specimen was PBMCs from blood, taken more than 4 days after vaccination. These receptor sequences come from a man aged 50 to 59 who received an inactivated influenza vaccine.

The chain uses TRBV12-3 or TRBV12-4 and TRBJ2-2; 8 bases match TRBD1. The CDR3 sequence is 15 residues long. Unmatched junction bases numbered 11, after V lost 6 bases and J lost 8 bases. CDR3 sequence: CASRPGTGGPGELFF. The CDR3 nucleotides read TGTGCCAGCAGGCCGGGGACAGGTGGTCCTGGGGAGCTGTTTTTT.

This rearrangement joins TRBV5-1 to TRBJ2-7, with D perhaps TRBD1 (6 bases). The V and J ends lost 4 bases and 0 bases respectively, with 14 bases between them. Per germline, CDR1 SGHRS and CDR2 YFSETQ. The CDR3 has 15 amino acids. The CDR3 DNA follows: TGCGCCAGCAGCCCATTACAGGGATCCTCCTACGAGCAGTACTTC. It encodes CASSPLQGSSYEQYF.

This clonotype was counted many times. This sequence joins TRBV29-1 and TRBJ1-5, with TRBD1 identical over 7 bases. The CDR3 has 13 amino acids. J gave up 7 bases and V 4 bases, and 7 bases lay outside the gene matches. The germline CDR1 and CDR2 sequences are SQVTM and ANQGSEA. In DNA, the CDR3 is TGCAGCGTTGGTTTCGGAGGGGGCCAGCCCCAGCATTTT. Amino acid sequence: CSVGFGGGQPQHF.

This clonotype was found a few times. The gene calls are TRBV20-1 and TRBJ2-7, with 10 positions matching TRBD1. CDR1 DFQATT and CDR2 SNEGSKA come from the germline V gene (reference sequence). V was clipped by 6 bases and J by 4 bases; unmatched bases: 9. This CDR3 has 14 residues. As DNA, the CDR3 is TGCAGTGCCCCTCGGGGACAGGGGATTTACGAGCAGTACTTC. Encoded protein: CSAPRGQGIYEQYF.

The V and J genes are TRBV6-1 and TRBJ1-5; D remains unclear. Germline loops: CDR1 MNHNS, CDR2 SASEGT. The CDR3 contains 14 residues. Trimming removed 6 bases at V and 0 bases at J, with 9 bases between. CDR3 residues: CASRRANSNQPQHF. CDR3 DNA sequence: TGTGCCAGCAGACGAGCAAATAGCAATCAGCCCCAGCATTTT.

This clonotype was observed a handful of times. V usage is TRBV24-1 and J usage is TRBJ1-2; perhaps TRBD1 as D (6 bases). Trimming cost V 4 bases and J 3 bases, with 14 bases left between them. Germline assignment: CDR1 KGHDR and CDR2 SFDVKD. CDR3 length equals 15 residues. This CDR3 is CATSDLQGRHYGYTF. The DNA of the CDR3 is TGTGCCACCAGTGACCTACAGGGCCGCCACTATGGCTACACCTTC.

This chain joins TRBV7-9 and TRBJ2-3; possibly TRBD2 for D (6 bases). The V gene lost 7 bases and the J gene lost 4 bases, with 12 bases spanning the gap. CDR1 is SEHNR and CDR2 is FQNEAQ in the germline V gene (reference sequence). The CDR3 extends over 13 amino acids. CDR3 DNA: TGTGCCAGCATCGGTCAGCGGGCAGATACGCAGTATTTT. Amino acid sequence: CASIGQRADTQYF.

Only a few counts were recorded for this clonotype. The rearrangement uses TRBV5-1 and TRBJ2-3, with D possibly being TRBD1 (5 bases). The germline gives CDR1 SGHRS, CDR2 YFSETQ. The V end lost 3 bases, the J end lost 5 bases, and 16 bases lay between the germline ends. The CDR3 extends over 15 amino acids. CDR3 sequence: CASSSAVPRGDTQYF. CDR3 nucleotides: TGCGCCAGCAGCTCGGCCGTACCTAGGGGAGATACGCAGTATTTT.

The rearrangement links TRBV20-1 to TRBJ2-5; 11 bases fit TRBD2. CDR1 DFQATT and CDR2 SNEGSKA come from the germline V gene (reference sequence). The CDR3 is 16 amino acids. J was trimmed by 1 base and V by 2 bases; bases with no gene match: 6. The CDR3 loop is CSARKPGLAVQETQYF. Written as DNA, the CDR3 is TGCAGTGCTAGAAAGCCGGGACTAGCGGTCCAAGAGACCCAGTACTTC.

This clonotype was found a few times. The chain couples TRBV20-1 to TRBJ1-1; D remains unclear. Per the germline V gene, CDR1 is DFQATT and CDR2 is SNEGSKA (reference sequence). The V end was cut by 0 bases, the J end by 5 bases, with 19 bases between. This CDR3 contains 16 residues. CDR3 bases: TGCAGTGCTAGAGACCCAAAACCGGGCCCAAGGACTGAAGCTTTCTTT. Protein product: CSARDPKPGPRTEAFF.

The table lists this clonotype with a few counts. This rearrangement joins TRBV5-1 to TRBJ2-7, with D hard to call. V was clipped by 2 bases and J by 3 bases, with 9 bases between them. CDR1 is SGHRS, CDR2 YFSETQ, per germline. The CDR3 totals 13 residues. DNA for the CDR3: TGCGCCAGCAGCTTTGACCAGGACTACGAGCAGTACTTC. Encoded protein: CASSFDQDYEQYF.

The chain couples TRBV9 to TRBJ1-2; D remains unclear. Germline lookup yields CDR1 SGDLS and CDR2 YYNGEE. Trimming pared 3 bases from V and 2 bases from J, leaving 11 bases between. This CDR3 comprises 14 residues. The CDR3 is CASSGSASNYGYTF. For the CDR3, the DNA is TGTGCCAGCAGCGGGTCAGCGTCAAACTATGGCTACACCTTC. Supplemented by reference TRBV9 and TRBJ1-2, the full variable domain reads DSGVTQTPKHLITATGQRVTLRCSPRSGDLSVYWYQQSLDQGLQFLIQYYNGEERAKGNILERFSAQQFPDLHSELNLSSLELGDSALYFCASSGSASNYGYTFGSGTRLTVV.

CDR3 loop: CASSFDRGLYEQYF. Written as DNA, the CDR3 is TGTGCCAGCAGTTTCGACAGGGGGCTATACGAGCAGTACTTC. V and J are TRBV6-5 and TRBJ2-7, with 10 bases lining up with TRBD1. J gave up 4 bases and V 4 bases, and 4 bases lay outside the gene matches. The V gene's germline CDR1 is MNHEY and CDR2 SVGAGI. The CDR3 is 14 residues long.

This clonotype was observed a handful of times. The chain links TRBV29-1 to TRBJ2-4; D is perhaps TRBD1 or TRBD2 (5 bases each). The CDR3 runs 13 residues. Germline CDR1 and CDR2: SQVTM and ANQGSEA. Trimming took 3 bases from V and 2 from J, leaving 8 bases between them. CDR3 bases: TGCAGCGTTGACATGGGACCCAAAAACATTCAGTACTTC. Its protein is CSVDMGPKNIQYF.

This sequence joins TRBV6-2 or TRBV6-3 and TRBJ2-4, with TRBD2 matching 7 bases. With 0 bases clipped from V and 5 bases from J, the junction kept 7 bases outside the gene matches. The CDR3 is made up of 16 amino acids. From germline, CDR1 is MNHEY and CDR2 SVGEGT. CDR3 nucleotide sequence: TGTGCCAGCAGTTACTCGATAGCACGGGAGGAAAACATTCAGTACTTC. Translating gives CASSYSIAREENIQYF.

This clonotype was counted a few times. The chain employs TRBV6-5 and TRBJ2-5, with 11 bases matching TRBD2. V was pared by 0 bases and J by 1 base, with 1 base of the junction left unmatched. CDR1 is MNHEY and CDR2 is SVGAGI in the germline V gene. CDR3 length equals 16 residues. CDR3 protein: CASSYSLAGGQETQYF. In DNA form, the CDR3 reads TGTGCCAGCAGTTACTCGCTAGCGGGGGGCCAAGAGACCCAGTACTTC.

The V gene is TRBV21-1, the J gene TRBJ2-5; TRBD2 is the table's D call, not checked against the DNA. TRBV21-1 is marked as a pseudogene. There are 17 residues in the CDR3. DNA for the CDR3: TGTGCCAGCAGCAATGCCGACCTACTAGCTTCCCAAGAGACCCAGTACTTC. This gives the protein CASSNADLLASQETQYF.

The chain carries TRBV5-6 and TRBJ1-5; 7 positions agree with TRBD1. Germline V CDR1 and CDR2: SGHDT, YYEEEE. The junction had 6 bases not matched to a gene; V was cut back by 2 bases and J by 7 bases. This CDR3 contains 14 residues. CDR3 protein: CASSFGTASQPQHF. The CDR3 DNA follows: TGTGCCAGCAGCTTTGGGACAGCCTCACAGCCCCAGCATTTT.

The CDR3 bases are TGTGCCAGCAGTTACGGGACAATCAACTATGGCTACACCTTC. Translated: CASSYGTINYGYTF. This sequence joins TRBV6-2 or TRBV6-3 and TRBJ1-2, with D perhaps TRBD1 (6 bases). Trimming stripped 2 bases from V and 2 bases from J, with 9 bases between. The germline CDR1 and CDR2 sequences are MNHEY and SVGEGT. This CDR3 region has 14 residues.

This clonotype came up a few times. The chain has TRBV12-3 or TRBV12-4 and TRBJ1-2; tentatively, D is TRBD1 (6 bases). V was shortened by 3 bases and J by 3 bases, with 11 bases between the two germline ends. The CDR3 is made up of 14 amino acids. The CDR3 bases are TGTGCCAGCAGTTTGGCAGGGGCGGACTATGGCTACACCTTC. Protein sequence: CASSLAGADYGYTF.

This clonotype was seen at least ten times. This chain uses TRBV14 with TRBJ2-2, with no clear D. Trimming stripped 4 bases from V and 8 bases from J, with 8 bases between. The CDR3 runs 12 residues. Germline CDR1 and CDR2: SGHDN and FVKESK. DNA of the CDR3: TGTGCCAGCAGCCTACGCTGGGGGGAGCTGTTTTTT. Encoded protein: CASSLRWGELFF.

The rearrangement joins TRBV15 to TRBJ2-1; maybe TRBD1 (5 bases). Germline V gene sequence: CDR1 LNHNV, CDR2 YYDKDF (reference sequence). This CDR3 is 14 amino acids long. The ends were cut back, 0 bases at V and 8 bases at J, with 11 bases in the middle. In nucleotides, the CDR3 is TGTGCCACCAGCAGAGAATGGACAATGGATGAGCAGTTCTTC. It specifies CATSREWTMDEQFF. The full variable domain, rest sourced from reference TRBV15 and TRBJ2-1, is DAMVIQNPRYQVTQFGKPVTLSCSQTLNHNVMYWYQQKSSQAPKLLFHYYDKDFNNEADTPDNFQSRRPNTSFCFLDIRSPGLGDTAMYLCATSREWTMDEQFFGPGTRLTVL.

As for this clonotype: This could be a read error, since a much larger clone is one nucleotide away. The rearrangement joins TRBV3-1 to TRBJ2-1, with 10 positions matching TRBD2. Germline V gives CDR1 LGHDT, CDR2 YNNKEL (reference sequence). The CDR3 consists of 16 residues. Trimming took 3 bases from V and 2 from J; bases not matched to a gene: 4. For the CDR3, the DNA is TGTGCCAGCAGCCAGACTAGCGGGCCAGCCTACAATGAGCAGTTCTTC. Translation gives CASSQTSGPAYNEQFF.

The rearrangement joins TRBV7-9 to TRBJ1-1; D is unclear. This CDR3 region has 14 residues. Trimming removed 5 bases at V and 3 bases at J, with 13 bases between. Germline CDR1 reads SEHNR; CDR2 reads FQNEAQ (reference sequence). This CDR3 reads CASSPRRGDTEAFF. For the CDR3, the DNA is TGTGCCAGCAGCCCCCGTCGAGGCGACACTGAAGCTTTCTTT.

The chain employs TRBV27 and TRBJ2-1; D might be TRBD1 (6 bases). Germline loops: CDR1 MNHEY, CDR2 SMNVEV (reference sequence). The CDR3 has 17 residues. Trimming cost V 6 bases and J 0 bases, with 18 bases left between them. The CDR3: CASSFTGPPSSYNEQFF. For the CDR3, the DNA is TGTGCCAGCAGCTTTACAGGGCCACCGAGCTCCTACAATGAGCAGTTCTTC.

There are a few counts of this clonotype. The chain couples TRBV20-1 to TRBJ2-3, with D perhaps assigned TRBD1 or TRBD2 (5 bases each). The length of the CDR3 is 15 residues. V was trimmed by 0 bases and J by 2 bases, leaving 12 bases between them. CDR1 and CDR2 from the germline V gene are DFQATT and SNEGSKA (reference sequence). The CDR3 is CSARDWDADTDTQYF. The CDR3 DNA is TGCAGTGCTAGAGATTGGGACGCCGACACAGATACGCAGTATTTT.